This T cell receptor (beta chain) was observed in a study of graft-versus-host responses after intestinal transplantation. This clone was recorded a few times. The target antigen is unknown. Produced via immunoSEQ multiplex PCR; TCRdb's table is partial and in-frame only. This sample yields about 50,000 clones, of which roughly 80% are seen a single time; over 0.4% belongs to the top ten. The length of the CDR3 is 14 residues. Germline V gene sequence: CDR1 LGHNA, CDR2 YNFKEQ. The germline V and J ends were trimmed by 3 bases and 0 bases, with 3 bases remaining between them. This TCR came from a human donor who was the organ donor for an intestinal transplant. This chain uses TRBV4-2 with TRBJ2-6; no definite D call. The sequencing here drew on unstimulated CD4+ T cells sorted from spleen or lymph node cells, taken before transplant. CDR3 in amino acids: CASSHNSGANVLTF. Written as DNA, the CDR3 is TGTGCCAGCAGCCACAACTCTGGGGCCAACGTCCTGACTTTC.